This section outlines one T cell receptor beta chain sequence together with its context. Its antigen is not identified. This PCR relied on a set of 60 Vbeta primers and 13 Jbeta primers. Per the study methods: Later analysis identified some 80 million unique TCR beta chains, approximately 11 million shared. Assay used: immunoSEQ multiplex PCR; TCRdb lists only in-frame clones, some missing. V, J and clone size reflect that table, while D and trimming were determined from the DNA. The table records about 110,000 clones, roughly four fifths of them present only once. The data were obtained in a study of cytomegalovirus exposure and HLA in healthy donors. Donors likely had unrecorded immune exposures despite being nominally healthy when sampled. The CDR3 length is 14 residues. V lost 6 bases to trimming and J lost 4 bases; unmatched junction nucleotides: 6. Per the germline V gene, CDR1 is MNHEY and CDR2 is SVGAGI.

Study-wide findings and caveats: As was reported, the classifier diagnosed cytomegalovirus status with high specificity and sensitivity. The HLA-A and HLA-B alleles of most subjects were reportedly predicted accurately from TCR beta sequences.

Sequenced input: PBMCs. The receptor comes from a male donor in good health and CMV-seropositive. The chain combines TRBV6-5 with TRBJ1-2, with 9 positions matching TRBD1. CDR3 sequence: CASRGPGQGYGYTF. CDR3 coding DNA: TGTGCCAGCAGAGGACCGGGACAGGGCTATGGCTACACCTTC.